What follows are 9 T cell receptor beta chains derived from one specimen sequenced in a study of blood T cells in healthy people across ages. A second PCR of 7 to 11 cycles used a sample-barcoded 5' primer and a J-beta primer mix. TCRdb redid the calling of the 5' RACE reads with MiXCR, one entry per CDR3 protein. The data contain about 1,500,000 distinct CDR3 sequences, 28% of them singletons. Material for sequencing was blood. The receptors come from a woman aged 25-40 years in good health.

In its sample, this clonotype was seen a few times. This rearrangement joins TRBV20-1 to TRBJ2-7; maybe TRBD2 (5 bases). The CDR3 contains 11 residues. The germline V gene encodes CDR1 DFQATT and CDR2 SNEGSKA (reference sequence). V lost 4 bases and J lost 7, with 11 bases in between. The CDR3: CSAISEGEQYF. The CDR3 nucleotides read TGCAGTGCTATTAGCGAGGGAGAGCAGTACTTC.

The gene calls are TRBV28 and TRBJ2-5; 9 positions agree with TRBD2. Trimming took 7 bases from V and 3 from J; bases not matched to a gene: 6. This CDR3 region has 14 residues. Germline assignment: CDR1 MDHEN and CDR2 SYDVKM. The CDR3 sequence is CASNQAGGEETQYF. The CDR3 DNA is TGTGCCAGCAACCAAGCGGGGGGTGAAGAGACCCAGTACTTC.

The chain carries TRBV7-2 and TRBJ2-7; a possible D gene is TRBD2 (5 bases). The DNA end favors TRBJ2-5, so the J call may be wrong. Germline V CDR1 and CDR2: SGHTA, FQGNSA. The CDR3 runs to 14 residues. The DNA of the CDR3 is TGTGCCAGCACCTGGCGGCGGGCGGAAGAGACCCAGTACTTC. The encoded protein is CASTWRRAEETQYF.

This clonotype showed up just a few times. The CDR3 coding sequence is TGCGCCAGCAGCCCGTACCGGGACAAAAAATCCTACAATGAGCAGTACTTC. Residues: CASSPYRDKKSYNEQYF. The chain recombines TRBV4-1 with TRBJ2-4, with a tentative D call TRBD1 (6 bases). V gave up 4 bases and J gave up 13 bases, with 29 bases separating them. This CDR3 is 17 amino acids long. Germline assignment: CDR1 MGHRA and CDR2 YSYEKL.

In this sample, this clonotype turned up a few times. Sequence at one end of the junction differs from germline and may be a read error. The chain couples TRBV20-1 to TRBJ2-5, with D possibly being TRBD2 (5 bases). Germline CDR1 is DFQATT and CDR2 is SNEGSKA (reference sequence). CDR3 length: 15 amino acids. CDR3 DNA: TGCAGTACTAGAGTGGAACCCCTAGTTGAAGAGACCCAGTACTTC. Translation gives CSTRVEPLVEETQYF.

The rearrangement uses TRBV20-1 and TRBJ1-1; TRBD1 matches at 12 bases. The germline CDR1 and CDR2 sequences are DFQATT and SNEGSKA (reference sequence). The CDR3 runs to 14 residues. V was clipped by 6 bases and J by 6 bases; unmatched bases: 8. CDR3 in amino acids: CSARGQGAKAEAFF. CDR3 bases: TGCAGTGCCCGGGGACAGGGGGCGAAGGCTGAAGCTTTCTTT.

The rearrangement links TRBV20-1 to TRBJ2-3; 9 bases agree with TRBD1. This CDR3 region has 15 residues. Germline V gene data show CDR1 as DFQATT and CDR2 as SNEGSKA (reference sequence). Trimming took 6 bases from V and 4 from J; bases not matched to a gene: 11. DNA for the CDR3: TGCAGTGCGGGTGAACAGGGACAGGGATCAGATACGCAGTATTTT. Translating it yields CSAGEQGQGSDTQYF.

As to this clonotype: Being one base from a much bigger clone, this may be a read error. This chain joins TRBV19 and TRBJ2-1; 11 bases agree with TRBD2. Per germline, CDR1 LNHDA and CDR2 SQIVND (reference sequence). V was pared by 2 bases and J by 8 bases, with 5 bases of the junction left unmatched. This CDR3 spans 15 amino acids. The CDR3 reads CASSITSGSWDEQFF. The DNA of the CDR3 is TGTGCCAGTAGTATAACTAGCGGGAGCTGGGATGAGCAGTTCTTC.

This clonotype was picked up a small number of times. The chain employs TRBV20-1 and TRBJ2-3; a weak D match, TRBD2 (5 bases). This CDR3 is 13 amino acids long. V was clipped by 0 bases and J by 2 bases, with 6 bases between them. CDR1 and CDR2 from the germline V gene are DFQATT and SNEGSKA (reference sequence). CDR3 in DNA: TGCAGTGCTAGAGAGGAGGACACAGATACGCAGTATTTT. Translating it yields CSAREEDTDTQYF.